This TCR beta chain comes out of a study of shared clonotypes between healthy human individuals. At deep level, the assay was performed. Here immunoSEQ multiplex PCR was the method, and the copy in TCRdb shows in-frame clones only, minus some. The sample records 1,100,000 or so clones, around 78% being singletons. Comment on this clone: Its matching antigen is unknown.

Study results and limitations: Memory subsets generally showed lower estimated richness than naive subsets. The sharing of 4% to 5.5% of naive CD4 clonotypes was seen across a handful of donors.

CDR1 is MNHNS, CDR2 SASEGT, per germline. V was pared by 5 bases and J by 1 base, with 10 bases between. The CDR3 has 14 residues. V and J are TRBV6-1 and TRBJ2-3; a possible D gene is TRBD2 (5 bases). The receptor comes from a man between 18 and 35 years old in good health. Some clones in this sample may be carry-over from other donors' samples. Source material: memory CD4+ T cells from PBMCs. Subset: CD45RA-negative fraction. CDR3 coding DNA: TGTGCCAGCAGTAACGGGCGGGGCACAGATACGCAGTATTTT. Encoded protein: CASSNGRGTDTQYF.